The rows below give T cell receptor beta chains drawn from one sample of a study. TCRdb re-called the 5' RACE reads with MiXCR, one entry per CDR3 protein. Here the sample spans around 55,000 distinct CDR3 sequences, less than 25% being singletons. Sequences were obtained from tumor-infiltrating Tregs sorted from the breast tumor. The receptors here all came from a female donor with breast cancer. CDR3s include the opening cysteine and the closing phenylalanine or tryptophan.

TRBJ2-7 TRBV15 CATSRDPNLPYEQYF
TRBJ2-5 TRBV7-6 CASSLDGSGETQYF
TRBJ2-7 TRBV18 CASSPGSGNEQYF
TRBJ2-7 TRBV12-2 CASRLDRRGEQYF
TRBJ1-5 TRBV30 CAWTVGGDQPQHF
TRBJ2-7 TRBV12-3/TRBV12-4 CASSFNPTRNYEQYF
TRBJ1-1 TRBV10-3 CAISEWTGTEAFF
TRBJ2-3 TRBV4-2 CASSQSGDHTDTQYF
TRBJ2-2 TRBV7-9 CASSLVGWSGELFF
TRBJ2-1 TRBV5-4 CASSHANNEQFF
TRBJ2-3 TRBV5-1 CAGSLSGSTDTQYF
TRBJ2-1 TRBV12-3/TRBV12-4 CASSLYGRRGNEQFF
TRBJ1-2 TRBV2 CASRGRPNYGYTF
TRBJ2-7 TRBV7-2 CASSKPSLAHEQYF
TRBJ2-1 TRBV12-2 CASRLGSSSYIEQFF
TRBJ2-4 TRBV6-6 CASSPTGSGAKNIQYF
TRBJ1-2 TRBV29-1 CSVEGGGDGYGYTF
TRBJ2-7 TRBV11-2 CASSPINRGPNALYEQYF
TRBJ2-2 TRBV9 CASSPRRDPGRLNTGELFF
TRBJ1-5 TRBV5-1 CASSLSGTGNQPQHF
TRBJ2-2 TRBV27 CASSHRQGNTGELFF
TRBJ2-7 TRBV6-6 CASSTTLEQYF
TRBJ1-1 TRBV29-1 CSANRLINTEAFF
TRBJ2-2 TRBV6-5 CASKVGSGELFF
TRBJ2-3 TRBV24-1 CATSDFGETVATDTQYF
TRBJ2-7 TRBV15 CATSRGPGAYEQYF
TRBJ2-3 TRBV7-2 CASSFLPLSGSSADTQYF
TRBJ2-7 TRBV7-2 CASSLAGHSSYEQYF
TRBJ1-5 TRBV5-4 CASSQGSDQPQHF
TRBJ2-5 TRBV18 CASSPEGLAGETQYF
TRBJ1-5 TRBV3-1 CASSRQVNQPQHF
TRBJ2-1 TRBV6-1 CASSGFNPPHGGDEQFF
TRBJ2-2 TRBV4-2 CASSQSRGELFF
TRBJ2-3 TRBV10-3 CAISGDRGTDTQYF
TRBJ1-4 TRBV6-1 CASSERPEEKLFF
TRBJ1-5 TRBV7-2 CASSSGYQPNQPQHF
TRBJ1-3 TRBV9 CASSVADTSSGNTIYF
TRBJ1-5 TRBV6-6 CASETGRLSSQPQHF
TRBJ1-2 TRBV5-6 CASSLQGSNYGYTF
TRBJ1-1 TRBV10-3 CATRTGRNTEAFF
TRBJ2-2 TRBV6-1 CASIFSGRADTGELFF
TRBJ1-1 TRBV5-6 CATSGAAMNTEAFF
TRBJ1-4 TRBV5-1 CASSWTGAGEKLFF
TRBJ1-3 TRBV28 CASSFGDRAGNTIYF
TRBJ2-2 TRBV6-1 CASSRGTSGETGELFF
TRBJ2-3 TRBV10-3 CAISEREGHLDTQYF
TRBJ2-1 TRBV7-3 CASSRTSLDEQFF